This TCR beta chain is from a study of blood T cell repertoires in COVID-19. For the study at large: T cells, B-cell-depleted T cells, or PBMCs supplied cDNA or gDNA.

Measured with immunoSEQ multiplex PCR; TCRdb has only the in-frame clones, and not every one. The table includes roughly 280,000 clones, approximately 91% detected once. The count of this clone is one. V trimming: 5 bases; J trimming: 7 bases; junction bases outside the gene matches: 2. The CDR3 has 13 amino acids. Germline V gene sequence: CDR1 SGHDN, CDR2 FVKESK. Specimen: peripheral blood. The chain joins TRBV14 to TRBJ1-2, with TRBD1 matching 12 bases. This clonotype originated in a middle-aged man with acute or convalescent COVID-19. CDR3 in DNA: TGTGCCAGCAGCGGGACAGGGGGCCGTGGCTACACCTTC. As protein: CASSGTGGRGYTF.